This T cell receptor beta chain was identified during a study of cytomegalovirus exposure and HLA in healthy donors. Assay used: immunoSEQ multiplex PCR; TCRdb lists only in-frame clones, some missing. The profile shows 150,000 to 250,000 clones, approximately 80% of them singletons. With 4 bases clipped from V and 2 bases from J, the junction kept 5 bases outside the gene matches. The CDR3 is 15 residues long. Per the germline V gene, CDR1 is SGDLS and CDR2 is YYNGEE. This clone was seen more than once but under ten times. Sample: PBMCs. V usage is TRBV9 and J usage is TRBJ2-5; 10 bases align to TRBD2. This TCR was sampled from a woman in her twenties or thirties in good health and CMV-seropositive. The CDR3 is CASSSGLAVQETQYF. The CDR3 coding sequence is TGTGCCAGCAGCTCTGGACTAGCGGTACAAGAGACCCAGTACTTC.